This T cell receptor (beta chain) stems from a study of control samples from healthy donors and cancer patients. The repertoire was sequenced with immunoSEQ multiplex PCR; TCRdb's copy has only in-frame clones and lacks some. This table holds more than 70,000 clones, 85% to 95% found once. CDR3 length equals 16 residues. Germline loops: CDR1 PRHDT, CDR2 FYEKMQ (reference sequence). V was clipped by 0 bases and J by 0 bases; unmatched bases: 4. The chain has TRBV13 and TRBJ1-1; 7 bases are shared with TRBD1. This sequence was found in a woman aged 30 to 39 in good health. The specimen was blood. The CDR3 DNA follows: TGTGCCAGCAGCTTAGGGGACAGGCCCCTGAACACTGAAGCTTTCTTT. Its translation is CASSLGDRPLNTEAFF.